This T cell receptor beta chain was obtained from a study of control samples from healthy donors and cancer patients. The CDR3 is 16 amino acids. V shed 3 bases, J shed 3 bases, and the junction held 8 bases outside the gene matches. The germline V gene encodes CDR1 LGHDT and CDR2 YNNKEL (reference sequence). Generated by immunoSEQ multiplex PCR, the TCRdb table keeps only in-frame clones and is missing some. The data hold 120,000 or so clones, with less than 95% observed a single time. This TCR was recovered from a man aged 18 to 29 in good health. This chain connects TRBV3-1 (or the pseudogene TRBV3-2) to TRBJ2-7; 10 nucleotides agree with TRBD2. Sequenced: blood. In DNA, the CDR3 is TGTGCCAGCAGCCATGTCAGGACTAGCGGTCGCTACGAGCAGTACTTC. It specifies CASSHVRTSGRYEQYF.